This T cell receptor (beta chain) was identified in a study of neurological immune-mediated disorders. Study details: Of the approximately 35 patients who had multiple sclerosis, some 30 had the relapsing-remitting form and 3 had the secondary progressive form. Study outcomes and limitations: The absence of shared CDR3 amino acid sequences among expanded clones across subjects suggests private repertoires in all groups. The study phylogenetically grouped the repertoires of 18 of 34 multiple sclerosis patients into one related-CDR3 cluster, a possible signature.

The cDNA came from 5'RACE with 10-nucleotide random UMIs. MiXCR, applied by TCRdb to the 5' RACE reads, yields one record per CDR3 protein. This sample yields around 46,000 distinct CDR3 sequences, of which 1.9% are seen a single time; approximately 2.1% belongs to the top ten. This clonotype was seen a few times. Antigen unknown. The CDR3 contains 12 residues. CDR1 is SGHVS, CDR2 FNYEAQ, per germline. The germline V and J ends were trimmed by 5 bases and 5 bases, with 10 bases remaining between them. Specimen: PBMCs. This chain connects TRBV7-6 to TRBJ2-7; D not certain. This sequence originates from a woman between 35 and 50 years old with multiple sclerosis. CDR3 region: CASSNYNDEQYF. For the CDR3, the DNA is TGTGCCAGCAGCAACTATAACGACGAGCAGTACTTC.